These 22 T cell receptor beta chains came from one sample sequenced in a study of sequential checkpoint blockade in melanoma. Treatment indicated: randomized to nivolumab then ipilimumab (arm A) or the reverse (arm B). TCRdb's table, derived via immunoSEQ multiplex PCR, lists solely in-frame clones and lacks some. The sample lists roughly 12,000 clones, roughly 79% occurring once. Material: CD8+ T cells sorted from blood (inferred from file names), obtained from a patient given nivolumab and ipilimumab in sequence. Receptor source: a human donor with melanoma.

This rearrangement joins TRBV4-2 to TRBJ1-2; D is perhaps TRBD1 (5 bases). Germline CDR1 LGHNA, CDR2 YNFKEQ. This CDR3 is 15 amino acids long. Trimming removed 0 bases at V and 4 bases at J, with 12 bases between. CDR3 amino acids: CASSQDRGSAYGYTF. DNA for the CDR3: TGTGCCAGCAGCCAAGATCGGGGGTCCGCCTATGGCTACACCTTC.

The chain links TRBV7-2 to TRBJ2-5; 8 bases match TRBD2. Germline assignment: CDR1 SGHTA and CDR2 FQGNSA. This CDR3 comprises 15 residues. With V trimmed by 4 bases and J by 5 bases, 9 bases remained unmatched. CDR3 amino acids: CASSSDGGGGETQYF. CDR3 sequence (DNA): TGTGCCAGCAGCTCGGACGGGGGGGGTGGTGAGACCCAGTACTTC.

The chain couples TRBV1 to TRBJ1-1; no DNA check was done on the table's D call, TRBD1. TRBV1 is a documented pseudogene. The CDR3 contains 15 residues. The DNA of the CDR3 is TGCACCAGCAGCCCGGCGACAGGGGCGAACACTGAAGCTTTCTTT. Translated, it gives CTSSPATGANTEAFF.

This chain uses TRBV10-3 with TRBJ2-7, with D maybe TRBD1 (5 bases). V lost 7 bases to trimming and J lost 2 bases, with 12 bases between them. In germline, CDR1 is ENHRY, CDR2 SYGVKD. The CDR3 runs 13 residues. DNA of the CDR3: TGTGCCATCACCTCGGACACGACCTACGAGCAGTACTTC. Amino acids: CAITSDTTYEQYF.

The chain has TRBV7-9 and TRBJ1-1, with 10 bases that match TRBD1. This CDR3 is 14 amino acids long. CDR1 is SEHNR, CDR2 FQNEAQ, per germline (reference sequence). V lost 5 bases to trimming and J lost 5 bases; unmatched junction nucleotides: 5. The CDR3 nucleotides read TGTGCCAGCAGCACTGGGACAGGGGAAACTGAAGCTTTCTTT. Protein sequence: CASSTGTGETEAFF.

J is TRBJ2-3 and V is TRBV19; TRBD1 aligns across 9 bases. Per germline, CDR1 LNHDA and CDR2 SQIVND (reference sequence). Trimming removed 3 bases from V and 5 bases from J; junction bases left unmatched: 9. The CDR3 spans 16 residues. Written as DNA, the CDR3 is TGTGCCAGTAGTATGCTTCGGACAGGGGATCAAGATACGCAGTATTTT. Amino acid sequence: CASSMLRTGDQDTQYF.

The CDR3 sequence is CASRPGTSYEQYF. The CDR3 bases are TGTGCCAGCAGACCCGGGACTTCCTACGAGCAGTACTTC. This chain joins TRBV7-9 and TRBJ2-7, with D possibly matching TRBD2 (6 bases). This CDR3 has 13 residues. V lost 6 bases, J lost 1 base, and 10 bases lay in between. Germline V lookup: CDR1 SEHNR, CDR2 FQNEAQ (reference sequence).

This clone was detected a few times. This chain uses TRBV30 with TRBJ2-7, with TRBD2 as a possible D gene (5 bases). With 7 bases removed from V and 0 bases from J, the gap between germline ends came to 13 bases. This CDR3 is built from 13 residues. From germline, CDR1 is GTSNPN and CDR2 SVGIG (reference sequence). CDR3 in amino acids: CAFQGLDSYEQYF. The DNA of the CDR3 is TGTGCCTTCCAAGGACTCGACTCCTACGAGCAGTACTTC.

This clone rates as medium-sized. The chain is built from TRBV19 and TRBJ1-1, with D possibly TRBD1 on 5 matching bases. The CDR3 covers 15 residues. V was pared by 1 base and J by 5 bases, with 14 bases between. CDR1 and CDR2 (germline): LNHDA, SQIVND (reference sequence). The CDR3 nucleotides read TGTGCCAGTAGTATAGTCCCCAGGGTGGGAACTGAAGCTTTCTTT. This translates into CASSIVPRVGTEAFF. The full variable domain, completed using reference TRBV19 and TRBJ1-1, is DGGITQSPKYLFRKEGQNVTLSCEQNLNHDAMYWYRQDPGQGLRLIYYSQIVNDFQKGDIAEGYSVSREKKESFPLTVTSAQKNPTAFYLCASSIVPRVGTEAFFGQGTRLTVV.

The chain joins TRBV19 to TRBJ1-1, with TRBD1 matching 9 bases. Germline CDR1 LNHDA, CDR2 SQIVND (reference sequence). The CDR3 loop spans 14 amino acids. After removal of 3 bases from V and 5 bases from J, the junction contained 4 bases not matched to a gene. In DNA, the CDR3 is TGTGCCAGTAGTATCACAGGGGGCCGGACTGAAGCTTTCTTT. This translates into CASSITGGRTEAFF.

This rearrangement joins TRBV27 to TRBJ1-2; 9 nucleotides align to TRBD1. The CDR3 is made up of 15 amino acids. Germline lookup yields CDR1 MNHEY and CDR2 SMNVEV (reference sequence). V shed 3 bases and J 5 bases; nucleotides not matched to a gene: 7. CDR3 residues: CASSLRQGGGYGYTF. The DNA for the CDR3 is TGTGCCAGCAGTTTGAGACAGGGGGGCGGGTATGGCTACACCTTC.

CDR3 sequence: CASSLDTYEQYF. CDR3 coding DNA: TGCGCCAGCAGCTTGGACACCTACGAGCAGTACTTC. J is TRBJ2-7 and V is TRBV5-1; D uncertain. Deletions cut 0 bases from V and 2 bases from J, with 3 bases between. The CDR3 extends over 12 amino acids. Germline V gene data show CDR1 as SGHRS and CDR2 as YFSETQ.

V is TRBV5-1 and J is TRBJ2-7; TRBD2 might be the D (5 bases). The germline V gene has CDR1 SGHRS and CDR2 YFSETQ. There are 14 residues in the CDR3. Between the trimmed V and J ends, which lost 0 bases and 1 base, there was a span of 8 bases. The CDR3 DNA is TGCGCCAGCAGCTTGGGACCGGGGTCCTACGAGCAGTACTTC. It encodes CASSLGPGSYEQYF.

The chain carries TRBV9 and TRBJ2-5; D ambiguous. The germline CDR1 and CDR2 sequences are SGDLS and YYNGEE. V lost 3 bases and J lost 4, with 7 bases in between. The CDR3 covers 12 residues. The CDR3, as DNA: TGTGCCAGCAGCGGAAGAGGAGAGACCCAGTACTTC. This codes for CASSGRGETQYF.

This CDR3 reads CASSQEWGQGASDTQYF. CDR3 nucleotide sequence: TGTGCCAGCAGCCAAGAATGGGGACAGGGGGCCTCAGATACGCAGTATTTT. V is TRBV4-2 and J is TRBJ2-3, with 12 nucleotides matching TRBD1. The germline V gene encodes CDR1 LGHNA and CDR2 YNFKEQ. V shed 0 bases, J shed 4 bases, and the junction held 5 bases outside the gene matches. CDR3 length: 17 residues.

With regard to this clone: The junction shows a germline mismatch at one end, possibly a read error. The rearrangement links TRBV4-1 to TRBJ2-7, with 8 bases fitting TRBD1. The length of the CDR3 is 14 residues. Germline V gene lookup returns CDR1 MGHRA and CDR2 YSYEKL. CDR3 region: CASSGGQGEVQADF. CDR3 coding DNA: TGCGCCAGCAGCGGAGGACAGGGAGAAGTTCAGGCGGACTTC.

This clone was seen a single time. The DNA for the CDR3 is TGTGCCAGCAGCCCGGAGGGCAATCAGCCCCAGCATTTT. Translated: CASSPEGNQPQHF. This sequence joins TRBV27 and TRBJ1-5; unclear D gene. With 6 bases removed from V and 2 bases from J, the gap between germline ends came to 8 bases. The CDR3 sequence is 13 residues long. Per the germline V gene, CDR1 is MNHEY and CDR2 is SMNVEV (reference sequence).

The chain employs TRBV7-9 and TRBJ1-5; D perhaps matches TRBD1 (6 bases). Trimming cost V 7 bases and J 2 bases, with 12 bases left between them. Germline CDR1 reads SEHNR; CDR2 reads FQNEAQ (reference sequence). This CDR3 comprises 14 residues. The CDR3 spells CASTSGGGNQPQHF. As DNA, the CDR3 is TGTGCCAGCACATCGGGGGGCGGCAATCAGCCCCAGCATTTT.

This chain links TRBV6-5 with TRBJ2-7, with 7 bases lining up with TRBD1. The J segment lost 4 bases and the V segment lost 4 bases, leaving 7 bases of the junction unmatched. This CDR3 has 14 amino acids. Germline V lookup: CDR1 MNHEY, CDR2 SVGAGI. CDR3: CASSSLRGSYEQYF. The CDR3 DNA is TGTGCCAGCAGTTCCCTCAGGGGGTCGTACGAGCAGTACTTC.

This sequence joins TRBV28 and TRBJ2-7; D not resolved. Germline V lookup: CDR1 MDHEN, CDR2 SYDVKM. The CDR3 is 14 residues long. V shed 4 bases and J shed 6 bases, with 16 bases lying between them. The CDR3 bases are TGTGCCAGCAGTTCCGACACCTACTCGCTCGAGCAGTACTTC. Its protein product is CASSSDTYSLEQYF.

The chain links TRBV27 to TRBJ2-7; 7 nucleotides agree with TRBD1. This CDR3 has 13 residues. The ends lost 6 bases at V and 3 bases at J; junction bases unmatched: 5. Germline lookup yields CDR1 MNHEY and CDR2 SMNVEV (reference sequence). CDR3 coding DNA: TGTGCCAGCAGGTTACAGGGGAACTACGAGCAGTACTTC. Translating it yields CASRLQGNYEQYF.

The gene calls are TRBV11-3 and TRBJ2-7; a weak D match, TRBD1 (6 bases). V gave up 3 bases and J gave up 2 bases, with 14 bases separating them. CDR1 SGHNT and CDR2 YENEEA come from the germline V gene. The CDR3 is made up of 15 amino acids. This CDR3 is CASSFGRDTAYEQYF. CDR3 DNA sequence: TGTGCCAGCAGCTTCGGACGGGACACTGCCTACGAGCAGTACTTC.